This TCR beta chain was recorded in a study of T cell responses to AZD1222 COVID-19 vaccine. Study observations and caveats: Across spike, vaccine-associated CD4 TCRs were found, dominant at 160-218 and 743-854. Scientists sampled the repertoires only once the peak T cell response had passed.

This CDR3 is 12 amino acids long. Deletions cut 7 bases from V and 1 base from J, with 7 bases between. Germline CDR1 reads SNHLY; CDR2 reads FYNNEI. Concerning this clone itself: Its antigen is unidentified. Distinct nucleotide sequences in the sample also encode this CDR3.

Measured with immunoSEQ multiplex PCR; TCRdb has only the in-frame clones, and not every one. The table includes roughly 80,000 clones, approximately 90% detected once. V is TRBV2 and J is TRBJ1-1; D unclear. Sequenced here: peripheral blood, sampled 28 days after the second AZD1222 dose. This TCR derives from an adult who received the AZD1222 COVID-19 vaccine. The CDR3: CASTRENTEAFF. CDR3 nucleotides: TGTGCCAGCACCCGAGAGAACACTGAAGCTTTCTTT. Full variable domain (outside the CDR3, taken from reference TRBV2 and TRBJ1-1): EPEVTQTPSHQVTQMGQEVILRCVPISNHLYFYWYRQILGQKVEFLVSFYNNEISEKSEIFDDQFSVERPDGSNFTLKIRSTKLEDSAMYFCASTRENTEAFFGQGTRLTVV.